Described below is a single T cell receptor beta chain sequence and its context. RNA amounts of roughly 0.45 to 1 ug underwent reverse transcription with random hexamers. Amplification of TCR beta CDR3 used immunoSEQ multiplex PCR across 54 Vbeta and 13 Jbeta. TCRdb fed the immunoSEQ multiplex PCR reads into MiXCR, producing one record per CDR3 protein. The sample lists about 210,000 distinct CDR3 sequences, 95% occurring once. The entry originates in a study of CD8 T cells in Susac syndrome. This CDR3 has 14 residues. The ends lost 5 bases at V and 1 base at J; junction bases unmatched: 1. CDR1 and CDR2 from the germline V gene are ENHRY and SYGVKD. High-throughput TCR beta sequencing covered peripheral CD8+ and CD4+ T cells. Treatment-naive patients with stable or active relapsing-remitting disease were the multiple sclerosis controls.

This chain connects TRBV10-3 to TRBJ2-3, with 9 bases fitting TRBD2. This clonotype was sampled from a human donor with multiple sclerosis. Specimen: CD4+ T cells from PBMCs. Here the CDR3 reads CAISSSGGTDTQYF. Written as DNA, the CDR3 is TGTGCCATCAGTTCTAGCGGGGGCACAGATACGCAGTATTTT.